This is a list of T cell receptor beta chains from one sample in a study of beta chain features in type 1 diabetes. The repertoire was sequenced with immunoSEQ multiplex PCR; TCRdb's copy has only in-frame clones and lacks some. Here the sample spans more than 250,000 clones, around 24% being singletons. Source material: naive CD4+ T cells from blood. The receptors were gathered from a woman between 25 and 40 years old with type 1 diabetes. The CDR3 runs from the conserved cysteine through the conserved F or W. The D gene is left open where the match is weak. Clone size is shown for a subset of rows, as once, few, many or a class of expanded clone.

j_call: TRBJ1-1; clone_size: NA; v_call: TRBV11-2; d_call: NA; cdr3_nt: TGTGCCAGCAGCTTAGGGGCAGGGCCTGGGAACACTGAAGCTTTCTTT; cdr3_aa: CASSLGAGPGNTEAFF
j_call: TRBJ1-1; clone_size: few; v_call: TRBV19; d_call: NA; cdr3_nt: TGTGCCAGTAAGGCTGGGGGGTTAGGGACTGAAGCTTTCTTT; cdr3_aa: CASKAGGLGTEAFF
j_call: TRBJ1-2; clone_size: NA; v_call: TRBV7-9; d_call: TRBD1; cdr3_nt: TGTGCCAGCAGCCAAGGGACAGGCTATGGCTACACCTTC; cdr3_aa: CASSQGTGYGYTF
j_call: TRBJ2-7; clone_size: NA; v_call: TRBV5-1; d_call: NA; cdr3_nt: TGCGCCAGCAGCTTCGTCCCGGGACAAACCGAGCAGTACTTC; cdr3_aa: CASSFVPGQTEQYF
j_call: TRBJ1-4; clone_size: few; v_call: TRBV18; d_call: TRBD1; cdr3_nt: TGTGCCAGCTCACGTGACGACAGGGTCGGTAATGAAAAACTGTTTTTT; cdr3_aa: CASSRDDRVGNEKLFF
j_call: TRBJ1-5; clone_size: NA; v_call: TRBV25-1; d_call: NA; cdr3_nt: TGTGCCAGCAGTGAGGCGCGAGGAAATCAGCCCCAGCATTTT; cdr3_aa: CASSEARGNQPQHF
j_call: TRBJ2-5; clone_size: NA; v_call: TRBV6-5; d_call: TRBD1; cdr3_nt: TGTGCCACCGGGACAGGACGGGAGACCCAGTACTTC; cdr3_aa: CATGTGRETQYF
j_call: TRBJ1-5; clone_size: few; v_call: TRBV18; d_call: TRBD1; cdr3_nt: TGTGCCAGCTCCCGAGACAGGGTTGGTAGCAATCAGCCCCAGCATTTT; cdr3_aa: CASSRDRVGSNQPQHF
j_call: TRBJ2-7; clone_size: NA; v_call: TRBV5-4; d_call: TRBD1; cdr3_nt: TGTGCCAGCAGCTTGCGCGGGACAGGGACCTACGAGCAGTACTTC; cdr3_aa: CASSLRGTGTYEQYF
j_call: TRBJ1-2; clone_size: NA; v_call: TRBV28; d_call: TRBD1; cdr3_nt: TGTGCCAGCAGTTTTGGGACAGGGCTTGGTGGCTACACCTTC; cdr3_aa: CASSFGTGLGGYTF
j_call: TRBJ2-1; clone_size: NA; v_call: TRBV14; d_call: NA; cdr3_nt: TGTGCCAGCAGCCACCGCCAATGGGGACTAGCAGACAGGGGTGAGCAGTTCTTC; cdr3_aa: CASSHRQWGLADRGEQFF
j_call: TRBJ2-1; clone_size: NA; v_call: TRBV9; d_call: TRBD2; cdr3_nt: TGTGCCAGCAGCCCGAGGACTAGCGGGGGCCTCAATGAGCAGTTCTTC; cdr3_aa: CASSPRTSGGLNEQFF
j_call: TRBJ2-2; clone_size: NA; v_call: TRBV30; d_call: TRBD2; cdr3_nt: TGTGCCGGACTAGAGGACACCGGGGAGCTGTTTTTT; cdr3_aa: CAGLEDTGELFF
j_call: TRBJ1-2; clone_size: NA; v_call: TRBV27; d_call: TRBD1; cdr3_nt: TGTGCCAGCAGAACCGGACAGGGGGCCTATGGCTACACCTTC; cdr3_aa: CASRTGQGAYGYTF
j_call: TRBJ2-7; clone_size: NA; v_call: TRBV19; d_call: TRBD2; cdr3_nt: TGTGCCAGTAGTATGACTAGCGGCTCCTACGAGCAGTACTTC; cdr3_aa: CASSMTSGSYEQYF
j_call: TRBJ2-1; clone_size: NA; v_call: TRBV9; d_call: NA; cdr3_nt: TGTGCCAGCAGCGTAGCTGTTCGGGGATACAATGAGCAGTTCTTC; cdr3_aa: CASSVAVRGYNEQFF
j_call: TRBJ2-2; clone_size: NA; v_call: TRBV29-1; d_call: TRBD1; cdr3_nt: TGCAGCGTCGTTGACAGGGGGATTCTGAACACCGGGGAGCTGTTTTTT; cdr3_aa: CSVVDRGILNTGELFF
j_call: TRBJ2-1; clone_size: NA; v_call: TRBV6-5; d_call: NA; cdr3_nt: TGTGCCAGCAGTTACTCTGGGGAGTACAATGAGCAGTTCTTC; cdr3_aa: CASSYSGEYNEQFF
j_call: TRBJ2-7; clone_size: few; v_call: TRBV5-6; d_call: TRBD2; cdr3_nt: TGTGCCAGCAGCCAGCGGACTAGAAAGTACGAGCAGTACTTC; cdr3_aa: CASSQRTRKYEQYF
j_call: TRBJ1-5; clone_size: few; v_call: TRBV7-2; d_call: NA; cdr3_nt: TGTGCCAGCAGCTTTGCCCACTCTCAGCCCCAGCATTTT; cdr3_aa: CASSFAHSQPQHF
j_call: TRBJ2-3; clone_size: NA; v_call: TRBV7-2; d_call: NA; cdr3_nt: TGTGCCAGCAGCCCAACGACTCGCACAGATACGCAGTATTTT; cdr3_aa: CASSPTTRTDTQYF
j_call: TRBJ1-2; clone_size: few; v_call: TRBV30; d_call: NA; cdr3_nt: TGTGCCTGCTCGGGTCCCACTCCCCGAAATGGCTACACCTTC; cdr3_aa: CACSGPTPRNGYTF
j_call: TRBJ1-2; clone_size: NA; v_call: TRBV4-1; d_call: TRBD1; cdr3_nt: TGCGCCAGCAGCCAGTTAAGACCGGGACAGGCCTACTATGGCTACACCTTC; cdr3_aa: CASSQLRPGQAYYGYTF
j_call: TRBJ1-1; clone_size: NA; v_call: TRBV7-9; d_call: TRBD1; cdr3_nt: TGTGCCAGCAGCCCCTACAGGGGGGCTTTCTTT; cdr3_aa: CASSPYRGAFF
j_call: TRBJ2-1; clone_size: NA; v_call: TRBV9; d_call: TRBD2; cdr3_nt: TGTGCCAGCAGCGTAGCTACTAGCGGGAGGCGAAGCTCCTACAATGAGCAGTTCTTC; cdr3_aa: CASSVATSGRRSSYNEQFF
j_call: TRBJ2-7; clone_size: few; v_call: TRBV7-9; d_call: TRBD2; cdr3_nt: TGTGCCAGCCGAGGGAGCGGGAGGGCCTACGAGCAGTACTTC; cdr3_aa: CASRGSGRAYEQYF
j_call: TRBJ2-1; clone_size: few; v_call: TRBV9; d_call: TRBD1; cdr3_nt: TGTGCCAGCAGCGTAGCGGGACAGGGGGCCCTTGAGCAGTTCTTC; cdr3_aa: CASSVAGQGALEQFF
j_call: TRBJ1-5; clone_size: few; v_call: TRBV30; d_call: NA; cdr3_nt: TGTGCCTGGAGTGGAGATAGCAATCAGCCCCAGCATTTT; cdr3_aa: CAWSGDSNQPQHF
j_call: TRBJ2-5; clone_size: NA; v_call: TRBV2; d_call: TRBD2; cdr3_nt: TGTGCCAGCAGGCCGGGACTAGCGGGCCAAGAGACCCAGTACTTC; cdr3_aa: CASRPGLAGQETQYF
j_call: TRBJ1-5; clone_size: NA; v_call: TRBV28; d_call: TRBD1; cdr3_nt: TGTGCCAGCAGTTTATCGGGGACAGGGATAGACCAGCCCCAGCATTTT; cdr3_aa: CASSLSGTGIDQPQHF
j_call: TRBJ1-4; clone_size: NA; v_call: TRBV25-1; d_call: NA; cdr3_nt: TGTGCCAGCAGTTTTGTGAAGGGAGCAACTAATGAAAAACTGTTTTTT; cdr3_aa: CASSFVKGATNEKLFF
j_call: TRBJ2-2; clone_size: few; v_call: TRBV13; d_call: TRBD1; cdr3_nt: TGTGCCAGCAGCTACATACCGGGACAGGGGTTCACCGGGGAGCTGTTTTTT; cdr3_aa: CASSYIPGQGFTGELFF
j_call: TRBJ2-7; clone_size: few; v_call: TRBV29-1; d_call: TRBD2; cdr3_nt: TGCAGCGTTTCAGCGGGGGGCGAGCAGTACTTC; cdr3_aa: CSVSAGGEQYF
j_call: TRBJ1-1; clone_size: few; v_call: TRBV7-8; d_call: NA; cdr3_nt: TGTGCCAGCAGCTTATATGGGGGCCCCACTGAAGCTTTCTTT; cdr3_aa: CASSLYGGPTEAFF
j_call: TRBJ2-1; clone_size: few; v_call: TRBV9; d_call: NA; cdr3_nt: TGTGCCAGCAGCGCGACATCGGGAACCGAGCAGTTCTTC; cdr3_aa: CASSATSGTEQFF
j_call: TRBJ2-1; clone_size: NA; v_call: TRBV30; d_call: NA; cdr3_nt: TGTGCCTGGAGTGTTAAACTGAGCTCCTACAATGAGCAGTTCTTC; cdr3_aa: CAWSVKLSSYNEQFF
j_call: TRBJ1-2; clone_size: NA; v_call: TRBV30; d_call: NA; cdr3_nt: TGTGCCTGGAGGTTATCTATGGGGGCTGATGGCTACACCTTC; cdr3_aa: CAWRLSMGADGYTF
j_call: TRBJ2-6; clone_size: NA; v_call: TRBV19; d_call: TRBD1; cdr3_nt: TGTGCCAGTAGTACCCGACAGGGGCGCTCTGGGGCCAACGTCCTGACTTTC; cdr3_aa: CASSTRQGRSGANVLTF
j_call: TRBJ1-1; clone_size: NA; v_call: TRBV30; d_call: NA; cdr3_nt: TGTGCCTGGACCCAAGCAGGTGAAGCTTTCTTT; cdr3_aa: CAWTQAGEAFF
j_call: TRBJ1-5; clone_size: NA; v_call: TRBV6-1; d_call: NA; cdr3_nt: TGTGCCAGCACCGAGACACATAGCAATCAGCCCCAGCATTTT; cdr3_aa: CASTETHSNQPQHF